Sequencing of this TCR beta chain was carried out in a study of blood T cell dynamics during melanoma immunotherapy. Each bulk PBMC sample had roughly 400 ng DNA loaded. Assay: immunoSEQ multiplex PCR; the TCRdb copy retains only in-frame clones and omits some. Of 5,900 or so clones listed, over 75% are singletons. Noted time point: pre-treatment baseline. Blood was drawn before treatment and at week 3 after checkpoint blockade. Germline CDR1 is KGHSH and CDR2 is LQKENI. Trimming took 4 bases from V and 2 from J; bases not matched to a gene: 4. This CDR3 has 16 residues. The chain combines TRBV18 with TRBJ2-3; the match to TRBD2 covers 12 bases. This receptor was identified in a human donor with melanoma. Source: blood, taken from a patient treated with checkpoint blockade. CDR3 sequence reads: CASSLGLAGYTDTQYF. The CDR3 region has the DNA TGTGCCAGCTCACTCGGACTAGCGGGGTACACAGATACGCAGTATTTT.